A single sample gave rise to the 32 T cell receptor beta chains below, sequenced in a study of OX40 agonist ivuxolimab in advanced cancers. Libraries were prepared by immunoSEQ multiplex PCR; TCRdb keeps only in-frame clonotypes and omits some of them. The sample records around 94,000 clones, roughly 90% being singletons. Sequenced material: CD4+ or CD8+ T cells sorted from blood, taken in a trial of the OX40 agonist ivuxolimab. The receptors originated from an adult with an advanced solid tumor such as melanoma, head and neck, liver or kidney cancer.

This chain joins TRBV7-2 and TRBJ2-7; 11 bases are a match to TRBD1. J gave up 6 bases and V 3 bases, and 1 base lay outside the gene matches. Germline V gene lookup returns CDR1 SGHTA and CDR2 FQGNSA. This CDR3 is built from 13 residues. CDR3 sequence: CASSFGTGGEQYF. The CDR3 DNA reads as TGTGCCAGCAGCTTTGGGACAGGGGGCGAGCAGTACTTC.

This chain connects TRBV10-3 to TRBJ2-3; D is undetermined. Germline CDR1 ENHRY, CDR2 SYGVKD. The CDR3 extends over 17 amino acids. The germline V and J ends were trimmed by 2 bases and 1 base, with 16 bases remaining between them. The CDR3 here is CAISEAKIRRGTDTQYF. The CDR3 region has the DNA TGTGCCATCAGTGAGGCGAAAATCCGAAGGGGCACAGATACGCAGTATTTT.

The rearrangement joins TRBV7-2 to TRBJ1-1; D is uncertain. In germline, CDR1 is SGHTA, CDR2 FQGNSA. This CDR3 spans 13 amino acids. V lost 5 bases, J lost 8 bases, and 15 bases lay in between. CDR3 bases: TGTGCCAGCAGCCCACTTTCGGACTGGGAAGCTTTCTTT. Translation gives CASSPLSDWEAFF.

This sequence joins TRBV7-9 and TRBJ2-1; perhaps D is TRBD1 or TRBD2 (5 bases each). The CDR3 spans 12 residues. The germline gives CDR1 SEHNR, CDR2 FQNEAQ (reference sequence). V dropped 7 bases and J dropped 9 bases, with 13 bases sitting between them. Here the CDR3 DNA reads TGTGCCAGCACCTCTTTTGGGGGTGAGCAGTTCTTC. Translated, it gives CASTSFGGEQFF. Full variable domain (rest looked up from reference TRBV7-9 and TRBJ2-1): DTGVSQNPRHKITKRGQNVTFRCDPISEHNRLYWYRQTLGQGPEFLTYFQNEAQLEKSRLLSDRFSAERPKGSFSTLEIQRTEQGDSAMYLCASTSFGGEQFFGPGTRLTVL.

The gene calls are TRBV4-3 and TRBJ2-7; 7 nucleotides agree with TRBD2. CDR1 LGHNA and CDR2 YSLEER come from the germline V gene. With 0 bases clipped from V and 2 bases from J, the junction kept 4 bases outside the gene matches. The CDR3 covers 15 residues. The CDR3 is CASSQEGSGAYEQYF. The CDR3 DNA follows: TGCGCCAGCAGCCAAGAGGGAAGCGGGGCCTACGAGCAGTACTTC.

This clone has a single count. V usage is TRBV2 and J usage is TRBJ2-1; TRBD1 matches 9 bases. The CDR3 runs to 14 residues. The junction had 9 bases not matched to a gene; V was cut back by 6 bases and J by 9 bases. CDR1 and CDR2 (germline): SNHLY, FYNNEI. CDR3 sequence (DNA): TGTGCCAGCAGACCAGGGACAGGGCAAGGTGAGCAGTTCTTC. Protein sequence: CASRPGTGQGEQFF.

The chain recombines TRBV10-2 with TRBJ2-5; a possible D gene is TRBD1 (6 bases). The ends were cut back, 8 bases at V and 2 bases at J, with 15 bases in the middle. Germline-derived CDR1 and CDR2 are WSHSY and SAAADI. The CDR3 extends over 14 amino acids. This CDR3 reads CASGGSAVQETQYF. Here the CDR3 DNA reads TGCGCCAGCGGGGGCTCAGCGGTGCAAGAGACCCAGTACTTC.

This clone was seen only once. The V call is TRBV19, the J call TRBJ2-5; TRBD1 aligns across 9 bases. CDR1 and CDR2 (germline): LNHDA, SQIVND (reference sequence). This CDR3 region has 13 residues. V dropped 5 bases and J dropped 11; count of bases not matched to a gene: 9. CDR3 loop: CASSPRDRAEQYF. Written as DNA, the CDR3 is TGTGCCAGTAGTCCCCGGGACAGGGCTGAGCAGTACTTC. The full variable domain, completed using reference TRBV19 and TRBJ2-5, is DGGITQSPKYLFRKEGQNVTLSCEQNLNHDAMYWYRQDPGQGLRLIYYSQIVNDFQKGDIAEGYSVSREKKESFPLTVTSAQKNPTAFYLCASSPRDRAEQYFGPGTRLLVL.

The CDR3, as DNA: TGTGCCAGTAGTATATTGGGCACCCTCACAGATACGCAGTATTTT. This encodes CASSILGTLTDTQYF. The chain employs TRBV19 and TRBJ2-3, with D unclear. Germline-derived CDR1 and CDR2 are LNHDA and SQIVND (reference sequence). The CDR3 extends over 15 amino acids. Trimming removed 2 bases at V and 2 bases at J, with 11 bases between.

The chain carries TRBV7-2 and TRBJ2-7, with D unclear. The CDR3 is 14 residues long. Looked up from germline, CDR1 is SGHTA and CDR2 is FQGNSA. Deletions cut 1 base from V and 2 bases from J, with 9 bases between. The DNA for the CDR3 is TGTGCCAGCAGCTTAGGAACGGGTCCCTACGAGCAGTACTTC. This translates into CASSLGTGPYEQYF.

J is TRBJ2-3 and V is TRBV29-1; the D is unclear. V lost 3 bases to trimming and J lost 1 base, with 14 bases between them. Germline values: CDR1 SQVTM, CDR2 ANQGSEA. The CDR3 is 15 amino acids. CDR3 region: CSVDSWFTRTDTQYF. The CDR3, as DNA: TGCAGCGTTGACAGCTGGTTTACCCGCACAGATACGCAGTATTTT.

The rearrangement links TRBV12-5 to TRBJ2-1, with D unresolved. With 0 bases removed from V and 7 bases from J, the gap between germline ends came to 7 bases. The germline gives CDR1 LGHNT, CDR2 FRNRAP. The CDR3 has 13 amino acids. CDR3 DNA sequence: TGTGCTAGTGGTTTGGTACTCGGAAATGAGCAGTTCTTC. Amino acid sequence: CASGLVLGNEQFF. The full variable domain, with the rest looked up from reference TRBV12-5 and TRBJ2-1, is DARVTQTPRHKVTEMGQEVTMRCQPILGHNTVFWYRQTMMQGLELLAYFRNRAPLDDSGMPKDRFSAEMPDATLATLKIQPSEPRDSAVYFCASGLVLGNEQFFGPGTRLTVL.

V gene TRBV4-3 combines with J gene TRBJ1-2; 9 positions agree with TRBD1. J was trimmed by 0 bases and V by 4 bases; bases with no gene match: 3. The CDR3 contains 15 residues. Germline CDR1 LGHNA, CDR2 YSLEER. CDR3 coding DNA: TGCGCCAGCAGCCCCGGGACAGGGTCTAACTATGGCTACACCTTC. It translates to CASSPGTGSNYGYTF.

The chain uses TRBV7-2 and TRBJ2-3; D remains unclear. The CDR3 runs 13 residues. V was shortened by 5 bases and J by 8 bases, with 14 bases between the two germline ends. CDR1 and CDR2 (germline): SGHTA, FQGNSA. The CDR3 is CASSHQALATQYF. CDR3 sequence (DNA): TGTGCCAGCAGCCACCAGGCCCTGGCTACGCAGTATTTT.

This sequence joins TRBV5-5 and TRBJ2-5, with 10 bases aligning to TRBD2. The CDR3 extends over 15 amino acids. V shed 3 bases, J shed 5 bases, and the junction held 7 bases outside the gene matches. CDR1 and CDR2 (germline): SGHKS, YYEKEE (reference sequence). This CDR3 reads CASSSSGSGRETQYF. The CDR3 coding sequence is TGTGCCAGCAGCTCTAGCGGGAGCGGGCGGGAGACCCAGTACTTC.

CDR3 in amino acids: CASSSDRVHEQFF. CDR3 bases: TGTGCCAGCAGCTCAGACAGGGTCCATGAGCAGTTCTTC. V gene TRBV11-3 combines with J gene TRBJ2-1, with TRBD1 identical over 7 bases. V gave up 4 bases and J gave up 8 bases; unmatched junction bases: 5. The CDR3 length is 13 residues. Germline CDR1 SGHNT, CDR2 YENEEA.

This chain connects TRBV7-9 to TRBJ2-1, with 10 bases aligning to TRBD2. The trim removed 3 bases at V and 10 bases at J, leaving 9 bases unmatched. The germline CDR1 and CDR2 sequences are SEHNR and FQNEAQ (reference sequence). The CDR3 contains 15 residues. The CDR3, as DNA: TGTGCCAGCAGCTTGCGCCTAGCGGGAGTATGGGAGCAGTTCTTC. Its protein is CASSLRLAGVWEQFF.

The count of this clone is one. The chain combines TRBV5-6 with TRBJ2-7; D remains unclear. In germline, CDR1 is SGHDT, CDR2 YYEEEE. The V and J ends lost 0 bases and 6 bases respectively, with 13 bases between them. This CDR3 spans 14 amino acids. CDR3: CASSLVVGLSEQYF. The CDR3 DNA reads as TGTGCCAGCAGCTTGGTGGTGGGGTTGAGCGAGCAGTACTTC.

The chain combines TRBV30 with TRBJ2-1; D remains unclear. The CDR3 sequence is 12 residues long. V shed 1 base and J shed 8 bases, with 9 bases lying between them. Germline V gene sequence: CDR1 GTSNPN, CDR2 SVGIG (reference sequence). This CDR3 is CAWSEPSDEQFF. The CDR3 nucleotides are TGTGCCTGGAGTGAACCTAGTGATGAGCAGTTCTTC.

This chain connects TRBV9 to TRBJ1-2; possibly TRBD1 for D (5 bases). Germline V gives CDR1 SGDLS, CDR2 YYNGEE. Trimming removed 0 bases at V and 6 bases at J, with 15 bases between. CDR3 length equals 15 residues. The chain's CDR3 is CASSVGGGARNGYTF. DNA of the CDR3: TGTGCCAGCAGCGTAGGAGGTGGGGCCCGGAATGGCTACACCTTC. Together with reference TRBV9 and TRBJ1-2, the CDR3 gives the full variable domain: DSGVTQTPKHLITATGQRVTLRCSPRSGDLSVYWYQQSLDQGLQFLIQYYNGEERAKGNILERFSAQQFPDLHSELNLSSLELGDSALYFCASSVGGGARNGYTFGSGTRLTVV.

Note on this clone: The same CDR3 arises from other DNA sequences in this sample as well. This rearrangement joins TRBV9 to TRBJ2-3, with D uncertain. V was pared by 0 bases and J by 0 bases, with 2 bases between. Per the germline V gene, CDR1 is SGDLS and CDR2 is YYNGEE. This CDR3 contains 13 residues. The CDR3, as DNA: TGTGCCAGCAGCGTAGTTAGCACAGATACGCAGTATTTT. It yields the protein CASSVVSTDTQYF.

A single count supports this clone. The J gene is TRBJ1-2, the V gene TRBV27; D not resolved. The CDR3 extends over 18 amino acids. Germline V gene data show CDR1 as MNHEY and CDR2 as SMNVEV (reference sequence). V gave up 4 bases and J gave up 7 bases, with 28 bases separating them. The CDR3 DNA is TGTGCCAGCAGTTCCTCCTTACTATTCAGTTCTTGGTTCGGTGGCTACACCTTC. Translated: CASSSSLLFSSWFGGYTF.

The chain carries TRBV5-6 and TRBJ2-1; D ambiguous. Trimming pared 4 bases from V and 9 bases from J, leaving 11 bases between. This CDR3 spans 12 amino acids. Germline assignment: CDR1 SGHDT and CDR2 YYEEEE. The CDR3 nucleotides are TGTGCCAGCAGCCCTGGACGTGGTGAGCAGTTCTTC. It encodes CASSPGRGEQFF. The variable domain in full, with the rest retrieved from reference TRBV5-6 and TRBJ2-1, is DAGVTQSPTHLIKTRGQQVTLRCSPKSGHDTVSWYQQALGQGPQFIFQYYEEEERQRGNFPDRFSGHQFPNYSSELNVNALLLGDSALYLCASSPGRGEQFFGPGTRLTVL.

This rearrangement joins TRBV5-1 to TRBJ2-7; D call uncertain. Germline CDR1 is SGHRS and CDR2 is YFSETQ. Between the trimmed V and J ends, which lost 1 base and 2 bases, there was a span of 7 bases. The length of the CDR3 is 13 residues. CDR3 amino acids: CASSLIGPYEQYF. In DNA, the CDR3 is TGCGCCAGCAGCTTGATTGGTCCCTACGAGCAGTACTTC.

The J gene is TRBJ2-7, the V gene TRBV13; D possibly corresponds to TRBD1 (6 bases). Trimming left V 4 bases short and J 2 bases short, with 15 bases between. The CDR3 length is 15 residues. Germline V gene lookup returns CDR1 PRHDT and CDR2 FYEKMQ (reference sequence). CDR3 sequence reads: CASSWRMGAAYEQYF. In DNA form, the CDR3 reads TGTGCCAGCAGCTGGAGGATGGGGGCGGCCTACGAGCAGTACTTC.

The V call is TRBV5-6, the J call TRBJ2-5, with 9 bases fitting TRBD2. Germline CDR1 is SGHDT and CDR2 is YYEEEE. This CDR3 is built from 16 residues. Trimming at V came to 2 bases and at J to 1 base, leaving 6 bases not matched to a gene. The CDR3, as DNA: TGTGCCAGCAGCTTTTGGAGCGGGGGGTCCCAAGAGACCCAGTACTTC. It encodes CASSFWSGGSQETQYF.

This clone was seen a handful of times. The chain couples TRBV6-5 to TRBJ1-2; 9 bases map to TRBD1. V shed 5 bases, J shed 8 bases, and the junction held 6 bases outside the gene matches. Germline values: CDR1 MNHEY, CDR2 SVGAGI. The CDR3 extends over 13 amino acids. Written as DNA, the CDR3 is TGTGCCAGCAGTCTAGGACAGGGGAAGGGCTACACCTTC. Translation: CASSLGQGKGYTF.

The chain recombines TRBV6-1 with TRBJ1-3; no firm D call. V lost 11 bases and J 4 bases, leaving 6 bases between the germline ends. In germline, CDR1 is MNHNS, CDR2 SASEGT. CDR3 length: 10 amino acids. The CDR3 DNA is TGTGCCCATGGGGGAAACACCATATATTTT. This encodes CAHGGNTIYF.

The chain has TRBV15 and TRBJ2-1; no firm D call. The V gene's germline CDR1 is LNHNV and CDR2 YYDKDF (reference sequence). Trimming shortened V by 6 bases and J by 6 bases, and 9 bases separated the two germline ends. The CDR3 is 12 amino acids. CDR3 sequence reads: CATSNWANEQFF. The CDR3 nucleotides read TGTGCCACCAGTAACTGGGCCAATGAGCAGTTCTTC.

The J gene is TRBJ1-1, the V gene TRBV9; 9 bases line up with TRBD1. Germline V lookup: CDR1 SGDLS, CDR2 YYNGEE. J gave up 3 bases and V 0 bases, and 3 bases lay outside the gene matches. CDR3 length equals 15 residues. The chain's CDR3 is CASSVEGQGYTEAFF. In DNA, the CDR3 is TGTGCCAGCAGCGTAGAGGGACAGGGATACACTGAAGCTTTCTTT.

The gene calls are TRBV7-9 and TRBJ1-6, with a tentative D call TRBD1 (5 bases). Germline V gives CDR1 SEHNR, CDR2 FQNEAQ (reference sequence). V was shortened by 5 bases and J by 8 bases, with 7 bases between the two germline ends. The CDR3 sequence is 12 residues long. The CDR3 coding sequence is TGTGCCAGCAGCCGAGGGGATTCACCCCTCCACTTT. Its translation is CASSRGDSPLHF.

In its sample, this clone was seen once. The chain carries TRBV7-2 and TRBJ2-5, with D uncertain. The J call may be incorrect, as the DNA end agrees better with TRBJ2-7. This CDR3 spans 15 amino acids. Germline CDR1 and CDR2: SGHTA and FQGNSA. The CDR3 reads CASSLETVFGDEQYF. Here the CDR3 DNA reads TGTGCCAGCAGCTTAGAGACGGTTTTTGGTGACGAGCAGTACTTC.